This entry lists 28 T cell receptor beta chains sequenced from one sample in a study of PD-1 blockade in mismatch repair-deficient tumors. The data were produced by immunoSEQ multiplex PCR, yet TCRdb's version contains in-frame clones alone and is incomplete. In the table there are under 150,000 clones, about nine tenths of which are singletons. Sequences were derived from peripheral blood, sampled just under 74 weeks after starting pembrolizumab. The receptors stem from an adult with mismatch repair-deficient cancer.

The chain recombines TRBV4-1 with TRBJ2-7, with TRBD1 as a possible D gene (5 bases). Germline V gene sequence: CDR1 MGHRA, CDR2 YSYEKL. V was pared by 0 bases and J by 0 bases, with 12 bases between. The length of the CDR3 is 16 residues. The CDR3 nucleotides are TGCGCCAGCAGCCAAGAATCCAGGGATAGCTCCTACGAGCAGTACTTC. Amino acids: CASSQESRDSSYEQYF.

The chain uses TRBV30 and TRBJ2-7, with a weak D call TRBD1 (6 bases). The CDR3 consists of 14 residues. CDR1 is GTSNPN, CDR2 SVGIG, per germline (reference sequence). V was cut by 0 bases and J by 2 bases, with 11 bases left in between. CDR3 residues: CAWSVLQGPYEQYF. The CDR3 DNA reads as TGTGCCTGGAGTGTACTACAGGGTCCCTACGAGCAGTACTTC.

The chain uses TRBV4-3 and TRBJ2-7; D perhaps matches TRBD2 (6 bases). The CDR3 is made up of 14 amino acids. Trimming removed 0 bases at V and 5 bases at J, with 11 bases between. Germline-derived CDR1 and CDR2 are LGHNA and YSLEER. The CDR3 is CASSQDSDYDEQYF. In DNA, the CDR3 is TGCGCCAGCAGCCAAGATTCGGACTACGACGAGCAGTACTTC.

J is TRBJ2-7 and V is TRBV28; a possible D gene is TRBD2 (6 bases). CDR3 length: 15 residues. Germline V gene lookup returns CDR1 MDHEN and CDR2 SYDVKM. Trimming stripped 4 bases from V and 2 bases from J, with 15 bases between. CDR3 bases: TGTGCCAGCAGTTCTTTCAGCCTAGCGCCCTACGAGCAGTACTTC. This encodes CASSSFSLAPYEQYF. Combining the CDR3 with reference TRBV28 and TRBJ2-7 gives the whole variable domain DVKVTQSSRYLVKRTGEKVFLECVQDMDHENMFWYRQDPGLGLRLIYFSYDVKMKEKGDIPEGYSVSREKKERFSLILESASTNQTSMYLCASSSFSLAPYEQYFGPGTRLTVT.

The J gene is TRBJ2-3, the V gene TRBV6-5, with D perhaps assigned TRBD1 or TRBD2 (5 bases each). Germline CDR1 is MNHEY and CDR2 is SVGAGI. The CDR3 loop spans 15 amino acids. Trimming shortened V by 0 bases and J by 5 bases, and 12 bases separated the two germline ends. The CDR3 loop reads CASSYSNGAGDTQYF. For the CDR3, the DNA is TGTGCCAGCAGTTACTCGAACGGGGCCGGAGATACGCAGTATTTT.

The genes are TRBV9 and TRBJ2-7; 15 bases are shared with TRBD2. The CDR3 length is 17 residues. From germline, CDR1 is SGDLS and CDR2 YYNGEE. V was clipped by 4 bases and J by 0 bases; unmatched bases: 5. CDR3 DNA sequence: TGTGCCAGCAGCACCGGACTAGCGGGAGGGAGCTCCTACGAGCAGTACTTC. This codes for CASSTGLAGGSSYEQYF.

This sequence joins TRBV10-3 and TRBJ2-5; a weak D match, TRBD2 (6 bases). Germline V lookup: CDR1 ENHRY, CDR2 SYGVKD. V lost 0 bases and J lost 5, with 13 bases in between. The CDR3 consists of 15 residues. The CDR3 loop is CAISESPGTSETQYF. For the CDR3, the DNA is TGTGCCATCAGTGAGTCCCCAGGGACTTCGGAGACCCAGTACTTC.

CDR3 DNA: TGTGCCAGCAGTGACGACAGGGGGGGACACAATGAGCAGTTCTTC. Translating gives CASSDDRGGHNEQFF. The J gene is TRBJ2-1, the V gene TRBV6-4; 9 bases match TRBD1. Germline V gene lookup returns CDR1 MRHNA and CDR2 SNTAGT. The CDR3 sequence is 15 residues long. Germline trimming cut 2 bases from V and 5 bases from J; bases unmatched to any gene: 4.

As regards this clone: The same CDR3 also results from other DNA sequences found in this sample. The genes are TRBV7-9 and TRBJ2-7; D assignment may be TRBD1 or TRBD2 (5 bases each). The CDR3 spans 13 residues. Trimming cost V 2 bases and J 4 bases, with 9 bases left between them. Germline V lookup: CDR1 SEHNR, CDR2 FQNEAQ (reference sequence). In DNA, the CDR3 is TGTGCCAGCAGCTTACCAGGGAGTTACGAGCAGTACTTC. Protein product: CASSLPGSYEQYF.

A remark on this clone: A junction boundary mismatches the germline segment, possibly from a read error. The chain is built from TRBV6-5 and TRBJ2-1; 7 bases line up with TRBD2. The CDR3 sequence is 16 residues long. Germline V gives CDR1 MNHEY, CDR2 SVGAGI. CDR3 coding DNA: TGTGCCAGCAGCTACTTTACTAGCGTGACCTACAATGAGCAGTTCTTC. Translating it yields CASSYFTSVTYNEQFF.

The chain has TRBV7-9 and TRBJ1-3; 8 nucleotides agree with TRBD1. This CDR3 contains 14 residues. Germline-derived CDR1 and CDR2 are SEHNR and FQNEAQ (reference sequence). Losses at the gene ends were 3 bases for V and 4 bases for J; bases not matched to a gene: 2. The CDR3 sequence is CASSFQGAGNTIYF. Written as DNA, the CDR3 is TGTGCCAGCAGCTTTCAGGGGGCGGGAAACACCATATATTTT. Supplemented by reference TRBV7-9 and TRBJ1-3, the full variable domain reads DTGVSQNPRHKITKRGQNVTFRCDPISEHNRLYWYRQTLGQGPEFLTYFQNEAQLEKSRLLSDRFSAERPKGSFSTLEIQRTEQGDSAMYLCASSFQGAGNTIYFGEGSWLTVV.

The chain has TRBV5-1 and TRBJ1-1; D not resolved. Trimming stripped 0 bases from V and 1 base from J, with 10 bases between. The CDR3 has 15 amino acids. Per germline, CDR1 SGHRS and CDR2 YFSETQ. The CDR3 protein is CASSLVPGENTEAFF. In DNA, the CDR3 is TGCGCCAGCAGCTTGGTGCCCGGTGAGAACACTGAAGCTTTCTTT.

The chain carries TRBV2 and TRBJ2-2; perhaps TRBD1 as D (6 bases). CDR1 is SNHLY and CDR2 is FYNNEI in the germline V gene. CDR3 length equals 13 residues. Trimming took off 6 bases at V and 7 bases at J, with 12 bases between the two ends. Here the CDR3 reads CASRRTENGELFF. CDR3 sequence (DNA): TGTGCCAGCAGACGGACAGAAAACGGGGAGCTGTTTTTT.

This chain connects TRBV13 to TRBJ2-5; D perhaps matches TRBD1 (5 bases). Germline CDR1 PRHDT, CDR2 FYEKMQ (reference sequence). Between the trimmed V and J ends, which lost 5 bases and 5 bases, there was a span of 15 bases. There are 14 residues in the CDR3. DNA of the CDR3: TGTGCCAGCAGCCCGAAAGGGGTGGGGGAGACCCAGTACTTC. Translating gives CASSPKGVGETQYF.

This chain joins TRBV4-3 and TRBJ2-7; maybe TRBD2 (6 bases). V lost 0 bases and J lost 4, with 34 bases in between. The CDR3 has 22 residues. Germline CDR1 is LGHNA and CDR2 is YSLEER. CDR3 residues: CASSQDVSGYWEFLEAPYEQYF. The CDR3 nucleotides are TGCGCCAGCAGCCAAGACGTTAGCGGTTATTGGGAGTTTTTGGAGGCCCCTTACGAGCAGTACTTC.

Points on this clone: The sample has other DNA sequences that encode this CDR3 too. The chain joins TRBV7-9 to TRBJ2-7, with 10 bases fitting TRBD1. Per germline, CDR1 SEHNR and CDR2 FQNEAQ (reference sequence). V was clipped by 1 base and J by 4 bases; unmatched bases: 1. There are 14 residues in the CDR3. CDR3 DNA: TGTGCCAGCAGCTTAGGACAGGGGGCATACGAGCAGTACTTC. Translation: CASSLGQGAYEQYF.

This sequence joins TRBV4-1 and TRBJ1-3, with D tentatively TRBD1 (5 bases). The V end lost 1 base, the J end lost 0 bases, and 13 bases lay between the germline ends. This CDR3 region has 17 residues. Germline CDR1 reads MGHRA; CDR2 reads YSYEKL. Here the CDR3 DNA reads TGCGCCAGCAGCCAAGGGGGGTGGGGAAACTCTGGAAACACCATATATTTT. This gives the protein CASSQGGWGNSGNTIYF.

The chain uses TRBV21-1 and TRBJ2-3; TRBD1, as called in the table, went unchecked against the DNA. TRBV21-1 is a pseudogene segment. The CDR3 contains 14 residues. This CDR3 is CASGGTGGADTQYF. The CDR3 nucleotides read TGTGCCAGCGGTGGGACAGGAGGAGCAGATACGCAGTATTTT.

The chain carries TRBV6-6 and TRBJ2-3, with a possible D match to TRBD1 (7 bases). The CDR3 totals 14 residues. From germline, CDR1 is MNHNY and CDR2 SVGAGI (reference sequence). The ends were cut back, 7 bases at V and 5 bases at J, with 16 bases in the middle. CDR3 DNA: TGTGCCAGCACCCCGACAGGGCGGGGAGATACGCAGTATTTT. It codes for CASTPTGRGDTQYF.

V and J are TRBV4-3 and TRBJ2-4; D gene uncertain. CDR3 size: 16 residues. The V gene's germline CDR1 is LGHNA and CDR2 YSLEER. V lost 1 base and J lost 0, with 10 bases in between. CDR3 region: CASSQAHQLAKNIQYF. The CDR3 nucleotides read TGCGCCAGCAGCCAAGCCCACCAGTTAGCCAAAAACATTCAGTACTTC.

About this clone itself: At one boundary the junction diverges from the germline segment, which might be a read error. V and J are TRBV29-1 and TRBJ2-2; D tentatively fits TRBD1 or TRBD2 (5 bases each). This CDR3 is built from 15 residues. CDR1 and CDR2 from the germline V gene are SQVTM and ANQGSEA. The CDR3 nucleotides are TGCAGCGTAGAAGCCTTGGGGGTGGGAACCGGGGAGCTGTTTTTT. The encoded protein is CSVEALGVGTGELFF.

This sequence joins TRBV7-9 and TRBJ2-7; no firm D call. Germline CDR1 and CDR2: SEHNR and FQNEAQ (reference sequence). Trimming left V 7 bases short and J 5 bases short, with 15 bases between. CDR3 size: 13 residues. The CDR3, as DNA: TGTGCCAGCACCCTGGCGCAAGACGACGAGCAGTACTTC. Translation: CASTLAQDDEQYF.

The chain carries TRBV7-9 and TRBJ2-1; 12 nucleotides line up with TRBD2. CDR1 is SEHNR, CDR2 FQNEAQ, per germline (reference sequence). After removal of 6 bases from V and 2 bases from J, the junction contained 8 bases not matched to a gene. The CDR3 contains 17 residues. The CDR3: CASSFPTSGSTYNEQFF. The CDR3 region has the DNA TGTGCCAGCAGTTTCCCGACTAGCGGGAGTACCTACAATGAGCAGTTCTTC.

J is TRBJ2-7 and V is TRBV28; 8 positions match TRBD1. There are 17 residues in the CDR3. With 6 bases clipped from V and 5 bases from J, the junction kept 18 bases outside the gene matches. Germline-derived CDR1 and CDR2 are MDHEN and SYDVKM. The CDR3 region is CASRIPPGQVSGNEQYF. The CDR3 coding sequence is TGTGCCAGCAGAATCCCCCCGGGACAGGTATCGGGTAACGAGCAGTACTTC.

This clone appeared a few times. The chain uses TRBV5-6 and TRBJ1-5, with D unclear. Germline-derived CDR1 and CDR2 are SGHDT and YYEEEE. CDR3 length: 12 residues. V gave up 3 bases and J gave up 5 bases, with 6 bases separating them. DNA for the CDR3: TGTGCCAGCAGCTCTCAGGATCAGCCCCAGCATTTT. Amino acid sequence: CASSSQDQPQHF. The whole variable domain, remainder taken from reference TRBV5-6 and TRBJ1-5, is DAGVTQSPTHLIKTRGQQVTLRCSPKSGHDTVSWYQQALGQGPQFIFQYYEEEERQRGNFPDRFSGHQFPNYSSELNVNALLLGDSALYLCASSSQDQPQHFGDGTRLSIL.

The rearrangement uses TRBV27 and TRBJ1-1; 8 bases agree with TRBD1. This CDR3 spans 14 amino acids. Unmatched junction bases numbered 4, after V lost 2 bases and J lost 5 bases. In germline, CDR1 is MNHEY, CDR2 SMNVEV (reference sequence). This CDR3 reads CASSLSRGRTEAFF. CDR3 DNA: TGTGCCAGCAGTTTAAGCAGGGGGCGAACTGAAGCTTTCTTT.

This clone was recorded only once. The chain combines TRBV9 with TRBJ1-2, with D possibly being TRBD1 (6 bases). This CDR3 region has 14 residues. CDR1 is SGDLS and CDR2 is YYNGEE in the germline V gene. V lost 1 base to trimming and J lost 2 bases, with 9 bases between them. The CDR3 loop reads CASSVTGMNYGYTF. DNA of the CDR3: TGTGCCAGCAGCGTAACAGGGATGAACTATGGCTACACCTTC.

CDR3 in amino acids: CATQLRLNQETQYF. CDR3 sequence (DNA): TGTGCCACCCAACTTCGACTGAACCAAGAGACCCAGTACTTC. The chain joins TRBV11-2 to TRBJ2-5; D not resolved. This CDR3 is 14 amino acids long. From germline, CDR1 is SGHAT and CDR2 FQNNGV. Trimming took 10 bases from V and 0 from J, leaving 15 bases between them.